This T cell receptor beta chain derives from a study of breast tumors, draining lymph nodes, adjacent tissues. TCRdb called the multiplex PCR reads again in MiXCR, with one record for every CDR3 protein. The profile shows approximately 180,000 distinct CDR3 sequences, roughly 35% of them singletons. Germline V gene data show CDR1 as SEHNR and CDR2 as FQNEAQ (reference sequence). This CDR3 region has 15 residues. This clonotype has at least ten counts. What it binds is unknown. At one of its ends the junction is not consistent with the germline gene, which may arise from a read error. Study conclusions and caveats: Findings are consistent with lymph node origin and intratumoral expansion of most tumor T cells. Tumor T cell lymph node origin was a supported hypothesis, not proven.

Samples came from axillary lymph nodes draining the breast cancer. The sequenced sample was axillary lymph node tissue. The chain combines TRBV7-9 with TRBJ1-6, with TRBD1 identical over 10 bases. The receptor's source is a female donor with breast cancer. Some clones in this sample may be carry-over from other donors' samples. CDR3 protein: CASSSPGTGEAPLYF. Written as DNA, the CDR3 is TGTGCCAGCAGCAGTCCCGGGACAGGGGAGGCACCCCTCTACTTT.